Sequencing of this TCR beta chain was carried out in a study of CD8 T cells in ankylosing spondylitis. Overall study findings and caveats: There was reportedly significant enrichment of clones that were disease-linked in matched ankylosing spondylitis synovial fluid. Certain motif variants had earlier appeared in reactive arthritis synovial fluid and blood. Seemingly distinctive of ankylosing spondylitis blood was a TCR beta motif formed by eight highly homologous variants.

Turning to this clonotype: Its antigen is not identified.

Scientists made TCR beta libraries using quantitative 5'-RACE with molecular barcodes. A single record per CDR3 protein comes from TCRdb applying MiXCR to the 5' RACE reads. This table has a few hundred thousand distinct CDR3 sequences, approximately 20% appearing once. This CDR3 has 13 residues. J lost 5 bases, V lost 3 bases, and 3 bases had no gene match. CDR1 is SGHVS, CDR2 FQNEAQ, per germline. This sequence originates from a male donor with ankylosing spondylitis. The chain couples TRBV7-8 to TRBJ1-2, with 7 bases identical to TRBD1. Sequences were obtained from blood, either unsorted or a sorted T cell fraction (not recorded which). DNA for the CDR3: TGTGCCAGCAGCTTCGGGACAGAGTATGGCTACACCTTC. This encodes CASSFGTEYGYTF.